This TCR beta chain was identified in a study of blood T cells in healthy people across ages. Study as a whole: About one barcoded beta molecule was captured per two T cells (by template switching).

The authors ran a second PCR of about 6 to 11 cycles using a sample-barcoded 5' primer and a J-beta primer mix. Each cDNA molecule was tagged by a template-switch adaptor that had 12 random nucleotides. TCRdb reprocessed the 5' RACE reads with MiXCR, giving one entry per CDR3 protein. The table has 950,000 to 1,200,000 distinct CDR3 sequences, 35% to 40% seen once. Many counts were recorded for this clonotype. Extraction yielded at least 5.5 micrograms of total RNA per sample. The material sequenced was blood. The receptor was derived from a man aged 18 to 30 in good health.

The CDR3, as DNA: TGTGCCATCTATCTCCCGGGCTATGGCTACACCTTC. It specifies CAIYLPGYGYTF. The chain uses TRBV10-3 and TRBJ1-2; D uncertain. The CDR3 runs 12 residues. With 8 bases removed from V and 4 bases from J, the gap between germline ends came to 11 bases. The V gene's germline CDR1 is ENHRY and CDR2 SYGVKD.